The rows below give T cell receptor beta chains drawn from one sample of a study of T cell responses to AZD1222 COVID-19 vaccine. TCRdb's copy holds only in-frame clones and misses some; the assay was immunoSEQ multiplex PCR. This sample has tens of thousands of clones; 80% to 90% occur once, and the top ten carry roughly 1.3%. Material: peripheral blood, obtained 28 days after the second AZD1222 dose. The origin of the receptors is an adult who received the AZD1222 COVID-19 vaccine. The CDR3 runs from the conserved cysteine through the conserved F or W. The order of the fields is V gene, clone size, J gene, CDR3 length, D gene, CDR3 DNA, CDR3 protein. D genes are given only for firm matches. Size is stated for part of the rows, as once, few or many counts, or as a class when the clone is expanded.

V: TRBV6-5
size: -
J: TRBJ1-1
length: 14
D: TRBD1
DNA: TGTGCCAGCAGTTACTCGACAGGGGACGCTGAAGCTTTCTTT
CDR3: CASSYSTGDAEAFF

V: TRBV24-1
size: once
J: TRBJ1-3
length: 18
D: TRBD1
DNA: TGTGCCACCAGTGATTCAAACAGGGGAATAAAATCTGGAAACACCATATATTTT
CDR3: CATSDSNRGIKSGNTIYF

V: TRBV25-1
size: -
J: TRBJ1-4
length: 15
D: TRBD1
DNA: TGTGCCAGCAGTGAATCGAGGGGGCAGGGTGAAAAACTGTTTTTT
CDR3: CASSESRGQGEKLFF

V: TRBV5-1
size: once
J: TRBJ2-1
length: 16
D: TRBD2
DNA: TGCGCCAGCAGCCTAACTAGCGGGGGCTCCTACAATGAGCAGTTCTTC
CDR3: CASSLTSGGSYNEQFF

V: TRBV14
size: -
J: TRBJ1-1
length: 15
D: -
DNA: TGTGCCAGCAGCCCATTGGGGGAATGGTACACTGAAGCTTTCTTT
CDR3: CASSPLGEWYTEAFF

V: TRBV6-2/TRBV6-3
size: once
J: TRBJ1-2
length: 14
D: -
DNA: TGTGCCAGCAGTTACTTGACACCTAACTATGGCTACACCTTC
CDR3: CASSYLTPNYGYTF

V: TRBV20-1
size: -
J: TRBJ2-7
length: 11
D: -
DNA: TGCAGTGCTGGGGAAGGCTACGAGCAGTACTTC
CDR3: CSAGEGYEQYF

V: TRBV4-3
size: once
J: TRBJ1-3
length: 17
D: TRBD1
DNA: TGCGCCAGCAGCCCGACTTACCGGGACAGCTCTGGAAACACCATATATTTT
CDR3: CASSPTYRDSSGNTIYF

V: TRBV28
size: -
J: TRBJ1-5
length: 13
D: -
DNA: TGTGCCAGCAGTCCTCCGGGACCCGATTTAGTGGATTTT
CDR3: CASSPPGPDLVDF

V: TRBV7-2
size: -
J: TRBJ2-1
length: 16
D: TRBD2
DNA: TGTGCCAGCAGCTTAGACGGACTAGCGGGTTACAATGAGCAGTTCTTC
CDR3: CASSLDGLAGYNEQFF

V: TRBV6-2/TRBV6-3
size: -
J: TRBJ2-5
length: 18
D: TRBD2
DNA: TGTGCCAGCAGTTACAGTCGGCTTCGCGGGAGGGCCGATGAGACCCAGTACTTC
CDR3: CASSYSRLRGRADETQYF

V: TRBV5-1
size: -
J: TRBJ2-1
length: 16
D: TRBD2
DNA: TGCGCCAGCAGCCATGGACTAGCGGGAGGGTACAATGAGCAGTTCTTC
CDR3: CASSHGLAGGYNEQFF

V: TRBV5-8
size: once
J: TRBJ1-1
length: 14
D: TRBD1
DNA: TGTGCCAGCACCAAAAACAGGGGGGGCACTGAAGCTTTCTTT
CDR3: CASTKNRGGTEAFF

V: TRBV5-1
size: once
J: TRBJ2-5
length: 13
D: -
DNA: TGCGCCAGCAGCCCGGGGGCAGGGGAGACCCAGTACTTC
CDR3: CASSPGAGETQYF

V: TRBV18
size: -
J: TRBJ2-1
length: 15
D: TRBD2
DNA: TGTGCCAGCTCACCAACGTTGCGGGAGGCCAAGGAGCAGTTCTTC
CDR3: CASSPTLREAKEQFF

V: TRBV29-1
size: -
J: TRBJ1-5
length: 15
D: -
DNA: TGCAGCGCCATGGGTCCCCCGGGGAGCAATCAGCCCCAGCATTTT
CDR3: CSAMGPPGSNQPQHF

V: TRBV7-2
size: -
J: TRBJ1-1
length: 14
D: -
DNA: TGTGCCAGCAGCTTAGGACAGTTGAACACTGAAGCTTTCTTT
CDR3: CASSLGQLNTEAFF

V: TRBV23-1
size: -
J: TRBJ1-5
length: 16
D: -
DNA: TGCGCCAGCAGACCGGCTAAGTGGGACAGCAATCAGCCCCAGCATTTT
CDR3: CASRPAKWDSNQPQHF

V: TRBV28
size: -
J: TRBJ2-1
length: 16
D: TRBD2
DNA: TGTGCCAGCAGTTTTCAGCGGGGGCTCTCCTACAATGAGCAGTTCTTC
CDR3: CASSFQRGLSYNEQFF

V: TRBV2
size: few
J: TRBJ2-4
length: 16
D: -
DNA: TGTGCCAGCAGTTCCATAGCGCCCGGAGGGTGGAACATTCAGTACTTC
CDR3: CASSSIAPGGWNIQYF

V: TRBV12-3/TRBV12-4
size: -
J: TRBJ2-5
length: 11
D: -
DNA: TGTGCCAGCAAGGGTGTGGAGACCCAGTACTTC
CDR3: CASKGVETQYF

V: TRBV7-2
size: -
J: TRBJ2-3
length: 15
D: TRBD1
DNA: TGTGCCAGCAGCTTATCGGGACAGAAGGCAGATACGCAGTATTTT
CDR3: CASSLSGQKADTQYF

V: TRBV28
size: once
J: TRBJ2-1
length: 14
D: TRBD2
DNA: TGTGCCAGCAGTCAGACTAGCCTATACAATGAGCAGTTCTTC
CDR3: CASSQTSLYNEQFF

V: TRBV2
size: -
J: TRBJ2-7
length: 12
D: -
DNA: TGTGCCAGCACGGCAGATCCCTACGAGCAGTACTTC
CDR3: CASTADPYEQYF

V: TRBV28
size: -
J: TRBJ2-5
length: 13
D: -
DNA: TGTGCCAGCAGCCTTACACATCAAGAGACCCAGTACTTC
CDR3: CASSLTHQETQYF

V: TRBV28
size: -
J: TRBJ2-5
length: 15
D: TRBD2
DNA: TGTGCCAGCAGCCCAACTAGCGGGGTGAGGGAGACCCAGTACTTC
CDR3: CASSPTSGVRETQYF

V: TRBV7-9
size: -
J: TRBJ1-5
length: 13
D: -
DNA: TGTGCCAGCAGCTTCGGAGGCTCCGGGCCCCAGCATTTT
CDR3: CASSFGGSGPQHF

V: TRBV19
size: -
J: TRBJ2-3
length: 17
D: TRBD2
DNA: TGTGCCAGTAGAAGCAGAGAAGCGGGAGTTGGGACAGATACGCAGTATTTT
CDR3: CASRSREAGVGTDTQYF

V: TRBV28
size: -
J: TRBJ2-2
length: 17
D: -
DNA: TGTGCCAGCAGTTCCCCAGGCCGGACGAACCTTGGCGGGGAGCTGTTTTTT
CDR3: CASSSPGRTNLGGELFF

V: TRBV3-1/TRBV3-2
size: once
J: TRBJ1-2
length: 13
D: -
DNA: TGTGCCAGCAGCCGTACAGCCCTTGATGGCTACACCTTC
CDR3: CASSRTALDGYTF

V: TRBV29-1
size: few
J: TRBJ2-1
length: 13
D: TRBD2
DNA: TGCAGCGTTGAACCAGCGGGAGGATATGAGCAGTTCTTC
CDR3: CSVEPAGGYEQFF

V: TRBV20-1
size: once
J: TRBJ2-7
length: 11
D: -
DNA: TGCAGTGCCCTCCTGGGAGTACTGCAGTACTTC
CDR3: CSALLGVLQYF

V: TRBV27
size: -
J: TRBJ2-7
length: 11
D: -
DNA: TGTGCCAGCGGGGGCTACTACGAGCAGTACTTC
CDR3: CASGGYYEQYF

V: TRBV5-1
size: -
J: TRBJ1-1
length: 14
D: -
DNA: TGCGCCAGCAGCTTGGAAGCCGGGAACACTGAAGCTTTCTTT
CDR3: CASSLEAGNTEAFF

V: TRBV29-1
size: -
J: TRBJ1-2
length: 13
D: -
DNA: TGCAGCGTTGAATTCATAGATAACTATGGCTACACCTTC
CDR3: CSVEFIDNYGYTF

V: TRBV28
size: once
J: TRBJ2-1
length: 17
D: -
DNA: TGTGCCAGCAGTTTACGCAGGGGAACACCCCCCTACAATGAGCAGTTCTTC
CDR3: CASSLRRGTPPYNEQFF

V: TRBV5-6
size: -
J: TRBJ1-3
length: 16
D: TRBD1
DNA: TGTGCCAGCAGCTTCACAGGACAGGGATCTGGAAACACCATATATTTT
CDR3: CASSFTGQGSGNTIYF

V: TRBV19
size: -
J: TRBJ2-3
length: 16
D: TRBD1
DNA: TGTGCCAGTAGTGAAGGGGGGACAGGGGCCACAGATACGCAGTATTTT
CDR3: CASSEGGTGATDTQYF

V: TRBV19
size: -
J: TRBJ1-2
length: 15
D: -
DNA: TGTGCCAGTAGGGGTGCGGGGTCCGAAGGCTATGGCTACACCTTC
CDR3: CASRGAGSEGYGYTF

V: TRBV4-1
size: -
J: TRBJ2-5
length: 16
D: -
DNA: TGCGCCAGCAGCCAAGATAGCGCGGGGCTACAAGAGACCCAGTACTTC
CDR3: CASSQDSAGLQETQYF

V: TRBV27
size: -
J: TRBJ1-1
length: 16
D: -
DNA: TGTGCCAGCAGTTTATCCCCGGGGAGGTCAAACACTGAAGCTTTCTTT
CDR3: CASSLSPGRSNTEAFF

V: TRBV5-6
size: -
J: TRBJ2-7
length: 13
D: -
DNA: TGTGCCAGCAGCTTTTATTCCTCCTACGAGCAGTACTTC
CDR3: CASSFYSSYEQYF

V: TRBV5-6
size: -
J: TRBJ1-1
length: 14
D: -
DNA: TGTGCCAGCAGCCTAAACAGGGACCGCACTGAAGCTTTCTTT
CDR3: CASSLNRDRTEAFF

V: TRBV30
size: -
J: TRBJ1-6
length: 12
D: TRBD1
DNA: TGTGCCTGGAGTACAGGGGTCGTACCCCTCCACTTT
CDR3: CAWSTGVVPLHF

V: TRBV6-6
size: once
J: TRBJ2-7
length: 16
D: TRBD1
DNA: TGTGCCAGCAGCAGACCACAGGGGGGTTTTAACTACGAGCAGTACTTC
CDR3: CASSRPQGGFNYEQYF

V: TRBV25-1
size: -
J: TRBJ2-1
length: 13
D: TRBD2
DNA: TGTGCCAGCGGGACTAGCGGGTACTATGAGCAGTTCTTC
CDR3: CASGTSGYYEQFF

V: TRBV28
size: once
J: TRBJ2-7
length: 15
D: TRBD2
DNA: TGTGCCAGCAGTGCGGGACTAGCGGGAGCCTACGAGCAGTACTTC
CDR3: CASSAGLAGAYEQYF

V: TRBV28
size: -
J: TRBJ1-1
length: 14
D: -
DNA: TGTGCCAGCAGTTTGGTTCCCAAGAACACTGAAGCTTTCTTT
CDR3: CASSLVPKNTEAFF

V: TRBV18
size: -
J: TRBJ2-6
length: 19
D: TRBD1
DNA: TGTGCCAGCCTGGGAACTGGACAGGGGTTAAGCTCTGGGGCCAACGTCCTGACTTTC
CDR3: CASLGTGQGLSSGANVLTF

V: TRBV28
size: -
J: TRBJ1-3
length: 17
D: -
DNA: TGTGCCAGCAGTTTGGACCCGGGACGACTTTCTGGAAACACCATATATTTT
CDR3: CASSLDPGRLSGNTIYF

V: TRBV6-5
size: -
J: TRBJ2-7
length: 16
D: TRBD2
DNA: TGTGCCAGCAGTTTTTCCTCGTCGGGAGGAAGCTACGAGCAGTACTTC
CDR3: CASSFSSSGGSYEQYF

V: TRBV5-4
size: -
J: TRBJ2-1
length: 15
D: TRBD1
DNA: TGTGCCAGCAGCTTGGGCGGACAGGGCTACAATGAGCAGTTCTTC
CDR3: CASSLGGQGYNEQFF

V: TRBV3-1/TRBV3-2
size: -
J: TRBJ2-6
length: 16
D: -
DNA: TGTGCCAGCAGCCCCCGACAGGACTCTGGGGCCAACGTCCTGACTTTC
CDR3: CASSPRQDSGANVLTF

V: TRBV5-1
size: -
J: TRBJ1-5
length: 15
D: -
DNA: TGCGCCAGCAGCGAGCAGGGGCATAGCAATCAGCCCCAGCATTTT
CDR3: CASSEQGHSNQPQHF